This note documents a single TCR beta chain sequence. Its antigen is unknown. This sample was taken from a study of T cell responses to AZD1222 COVID-19 vaccine. Study at large: Second-dose intervals of approximately 4 or approximately 12 weeks were pooled.

CDR1 and CDR2 (germline): SGHTA, FQGNSA. V shed 5 bases, J shed 1 base, and the junction held 11 bases outside the gene matches. The CDR3 loop spans 19 amino acids. Here immunoSEQ multiplex PCR was the method, and the copy in TCRdb shows in-frame clones only, minus some. The sample has roughly 140,000 clones; about 91% are singletons. Study-wide points: The donor group comprised mostly white British people and more females; the analysis possibly underestimated clonal diversity. The study identified only five or six AZD1222 recipients as seropositive at baseline.

This chain joins TRBV7-2 and TRBJ2-2; 12 nucleotides agree with TRBD2. The source was peripheral blood, collected on day 0 of AZD1222 vaccination. This sequence originates from an adult in good health. CDR3 in DNA: TGTGCCAGCAGCCTGCTACACCCGGGACTAGCGGGGAACACCGGGGAGCTGTTTTTT. It is translated as CASSLLHPGLAGNTGELFF.